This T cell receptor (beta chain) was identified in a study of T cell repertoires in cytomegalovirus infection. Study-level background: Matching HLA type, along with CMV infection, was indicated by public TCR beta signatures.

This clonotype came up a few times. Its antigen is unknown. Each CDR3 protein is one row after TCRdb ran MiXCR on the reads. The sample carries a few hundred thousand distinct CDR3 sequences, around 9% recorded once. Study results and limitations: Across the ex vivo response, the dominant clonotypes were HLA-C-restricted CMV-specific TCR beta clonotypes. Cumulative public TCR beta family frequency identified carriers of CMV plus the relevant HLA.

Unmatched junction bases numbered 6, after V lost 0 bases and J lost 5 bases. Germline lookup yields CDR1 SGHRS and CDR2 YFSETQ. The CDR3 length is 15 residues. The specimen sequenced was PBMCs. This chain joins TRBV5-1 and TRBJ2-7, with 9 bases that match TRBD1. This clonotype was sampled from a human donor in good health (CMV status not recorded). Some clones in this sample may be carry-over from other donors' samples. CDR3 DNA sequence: TGCGCCAGCAGCTTGGGAGGACAGGGGTTCGACGAGCAGTACTTC. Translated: CASSLGGQGFDEQYF.